The 25 T cell receptor beta chains below all came from one sample that was sequenced in a study of blood T cell repertoires in COVID-19. Sequencing was performed with immunoSEQ multiplex PCR; in TCRdb, only in-frame clones are kept and a portion is missing. The table shows hundreds of thousands of clones, with approximately 83% occurring only once. The material sequenced was PBMCs or T cells enriched from blood (not recorded which). These TCRs come from a woman aged 40 to 50 with acute COVID-19.

J is TRBJ1-1 and V is TRBV7-9; maybe TRBD1 (5 bases). V was cut by 6 bases and J by 6 bases, with 11 bases left in between. Germline V gene data show CDR1 as SEHNR and CDR2 as FQNEAQ (reference sequence). CDR3 length: 12 amino acids. The CDR3 DNA reads TGTGCCAGCAGTACAGGATCGCCTGAAGCTTTCTTT. Amino acids: CASSTGSPEAFF.

The chain carries TRBV5-1 and TRBJ2-7, with 7 bases matching TRBD1. The CDR3 sequence is 16 residues long. The junction had 9 bases not matched to a gene; V was cut back by 2 bases and J by 1 base. CDR1 and CDR2 (germline): SGHRS, YFSETQ. CDR3 in amino acids: CASSFRPSRGSYEQYF. As DNA, the CDR3 is TGCGCCAGCAGCTTTCGCCCTTCCAGGGGGTCCTACGAGCAGTACTTC.

V is TRBV24-1 and J is TRBJ2-5; 13 bases are shared with TRBD2. Germline V CDR1 and CDR2: KGHDR, SFDVKD. The CDR3 contains 16 residues. V lost 3 bases, J lost 4 bases, and 4 bases stayed unmatched. This CDR3 reads CATSDPGLAGVETQYF. The CDR3, as DNA: TGTGCCACCAGTGATCCCGGACTAGCGGGAGTAGAGACCCAGTACTTC.

This chain joins TRBV12-3 or TRBV12-4 and TRBJ1-2; D is unresolved. The CDR3 has 13 amino acids. V dropped 1 base and J dropped 6 bases, with 9 bases sitting between them. The CDR3 DNA is TGTGCCAGCAGTTTAGGAGGGATCCATGGCTACACCTTC. It codes for CASSLGGIHGYTF.

This rearrangement joins TRBV30 to TRBJ1-1; D ambiguous. Germline-derived CDR1 and CDR2 are GTSNPN and SVGIG (reference sequence). Trimming removed 3 bases from V and 1 base from J, with 9 bases in between. The CDR3 length is 13 residues. The CDR3 DNA is TGTGCCTGGAGCACCGGTGCGAACACTGAAGCTTTCTTT. It yields the protein CAWSTGANTEAFF. The full variable domain, completed using reference TRBV30 and TRBJ1-1, is SQTIHQWPATLVQPVGSPLSLECTVEGTSNPNLYWYRQAAGRGLQLLFYSVGIGQISSEVPQNLSASRPQDRQFILSSKKLLLSDSGFYLCAWSTGANTEAFFGQGTRLTVV.

The rearrangement joins TRBV2 to TRBJ2-1; TRBD2 matches 13 bases. CDR3 length equals 15 residues. The germline CDR1 and CDR2 sequences are SNHLY and FYNNEI. V shed 6 bases and J 8 bases; nucleotides not matched to a gene: 7. The CDR3 is CASREGLAGSDEQFF. For the CDR3, the DNA is TGTGCCAGCAGAGAGGGACTAGCGGGAAGCGATGAGCAGTTCTTC. The variable domain in full, with the rest retrieved from reference TRBV2 and TRBJ2-1, is EPEVTQTPSHQVTQMGQEVILRCVPISNHLYFYWYRQILGQKVEFLVSFYNNEISEKSEIFDDQFSVERPDGSNFTLKIRSTKLEDSAMYFCASREGLAGSDEQFFGPGTRLTVL.

The rearrangement uses TRBV19 and TRBJ2-1; D perhaps matches TRBD2 (6 bases). The CDR3 has 16 amino acids. With 5 bases removed from V and 0 bases from J, the gap between germline ends came to 14 bases. Germline CDR1 reads LNHDA; CDR2 reads SQIVND (reference sequence). In DNA form, the CDR3 reads TGTGCCAGTAGTCCACTCGACGGGAGCTCCTACAATGAGCAGTTCTTC. As protein: CASSPLDGSSYNEQFF.

V usage is TRBV24-1 and J usage is TRBJ2-1, with 7 bases identical to TRBD1. Germline lookup yields CDR1 KGHDR and CDR2 SFDVKD. Trimming at V came to 6 bases and at J to 0 bases, leaving 1 base not matched to a gene. This CDR3 spans 14 amino acids. The CDR3 bases are TGTGCCACCAGTCACAGGGGCTCCTACAATGAGCAGTTCTTC. Protein sequence: CATSHRGSYNEQFF.

The V gene is TRBV4-1, the J gene TRBJ1-1; perhaps TRBD1 as D (6 bases). The CDR3 totals 15 residues. V gave up 3 bases and J gave up 0 bases, with 11 bases separating them. CDR1 MGHRA and CDR2 YSYEKL come from the germline V gene. CDR3 in DNA: TGCGCCAGCAGCCAGGGGGACACGTTGAACACTGAAGCTTTCTTT. Protein sequence: CASSQGDTLNTEAFF.

The CDR3 loop is CSVEDGTSGRAPYEQYF. CDR3 in DNA: TGCAGCGTTGAAGATGGGACTAGCGGGAGGGCCCCCTACGAGCAGTACTTC. V is TRBV29-1 and J is TRBJ2-7; TRBD2 aligns across 16 bases. With V trimmed by 0 bases and J by 2 bases, 4 bases remained unmatched. This CDR3 has 17 residues. Germline CDR1 is SQVTM and CDR2 is ANQGSEA.

The chain joins TRBV2 to TRBJ2-2; TRBD1 matches at 10 bases. Trimming at V came to 6 bases and at J to 7 bases, leaving 5 bases not matched to a gene. Germline CDR1 is SNHLY and CDR2 is FYNNEI. CDR3 length equals 14 residues. The CDR3 nucleotides read TGTGCCAGCAGGGCCGGGACAGGGGTCGGGGAGCTGTTTTTT. Translation gives CASRAGTGVGELFF.

The CDR3 DNA follows: TGTGCCTGGAGTGTACCGCCCGAGTGGGGGCAAGATTCTAATGGCTACACCTTC. Translation: CAWSVPPEWGQDSNGYTF. The genes are TRBV30 and TRBJ1-2; a possible D gene is TRBD1 (6 bases). The CDR3 loop spans 18 amino acids. V was trimmed by 0 bases and J by 6 bases, leaving 26 bases between them. Germline V gene data show CDR1 as GTSNPN and CDR2 as SVGIG (reference sequence).

The rearrangement uses TRBV11-3 and TRBJ2-5; D gene uncertain. This CDR3 comprises 13 residues. The V gene's germline CDR1 is SGHNT and CDR2 YENEEA. V lost 0 bases and J 3 bases, leaving 5 bases between the germline ends. The CDR3 DNA reads as TGTGCCAGCAGCTTAGAAGCGAAAGAGACCCAGTACTTC. Encoded protein: CASSLEAKETQYF.

V and J are TRBV11-2 and TRBJ2-3, with 9 bases lining up with TRBD2. Germline V gives CDR1 SGHAT, CDR2 FQNNGV. CDR3 length equals 15 residues. Trimming removed 5 bases from V and 0 bases from J; junction bases left unmatched: 3. CDR3 sequence reads: CASSELAGSTDTQYF. CDR3 bases: TGTGCCAGCAGCGAGCTAGCGGGAAGCACAGATACGCAGTATTTT.

Only one count was recorded for this clone. This chain connects TRBV27 to TRBJ1-6, with D possibly being TRBD1 (6 bases). The germline V gene has CDR1 MNHEY and CDR2 SMNVEV (reference sequence). The germline V and J ends were trimmed by 2 bases and 9 bases, with 20 bases remaining between them. The CDR3 loop spans 17 amino acids. The DNA of the CDR3 is TGTGCCAGCAGTTTAACCCACAGGGTGTTTCGCGGTTCACCCCTCCACTTT. Its translation is CASSLTHRVFRGSPLHF.

V gene TRBV12-1 combines with J gene TRBJ2-2; the D call of TRBD2 is as the table states it, not checked on the DNA. TRBV12-1 is a pseudogene segment. The CDR3 covers 18 residues. The CDR3 DNA reads TGTGCCAGCAGCTTCACCAGGGCTAGCGGGGTGAACACCGGGGAGCTGTTTTTT. Protein product: CASSFTRASGVNTGELFF.

The J gene is TRBJ2-1, the V gene TRBV6-5; maybe TRBD1 (6 bases). Germline V lookup: CDR1 MNHEY, CDR2 SVGAGI. The V and J ends lost 6 bases and 15 bases respectively, with 21 bases between them. The CDR3 runs 13 residues. CDR3 loop: CASSPTLQGSGFF. The CDR3 DNA follows: TGTGCCAGCAGCCCCACCCTACAGGGTTCGGGGTTCTTC.

The chain joins TRBV5-1 to TRBJ1-1, with 8 bases that match TRBD1. The germline V gene encodes CDR1 SGHRS and CDR2 YFSETQ. V gave up 6 bases and J gave up 8 bases; unmatched junction bases: 9. This CDR3 region has 13 residues. As DNA, the CDR3 is TGCGCCAGCAAGCCTCGACAGGGGAGCGAAGCTTTCTTT. Protein: CASKPRQGSEAFF.

The genes are TRBV24-1 and TRBJ1-2; TRBD1 matches at 10 bases. In germline, CDR1 is KGHDR, CDR2 SFDVKD. The junction had 20 bases not matched to a gene; V was cut back by 10 bases and J by 7 bases. This CDR3 has 17 residues. The CDR3 is CATQNPKTGGGIGGYTF. The CDR3 DNA is TGTGCCACACAAAACCCTAAGACAGGGGGCGGAATAGGTGGCTACACCTTC.

In DNA, the CDR3 is TGCGCCAGCAGCCAAGGAGCAGCAGGATTCACTAATGAAAAACTGTTTTTT. It codes for CASSQGAAGFTNEKLFF. The V gene is TRBV4-1, the J gene TRBJ1-4; D gene ambiguous. With 1 base removed from V and 2 bases from J, the gap between germline ends came to 14 bases. The CDR3 length is 17 residues. CDR1 MGHRA and CDR2 YSYEKL come from the germline V gene.

The chain couples TRBV4-1 to TRBJ1-2, with TRBD1 matching over 7 bases. With 0 bases clipped from V and 6 bases from J, the junction kept 4 bases outside the gene matches. The CDR3 length is 14 residues. Germline V gene data show CDR1 as MGHRA and CDR2 as YSYEKL. CDR3 sequence reads: CASSQDRRGDGYTF. The CDR3 nucleotides are TGCGCCAGCAGCCAAGACCGCAGGGGGGATGGCTACACCTTC.

The chain carries TRBV28 and TRBJ2-3, with 7 bases lining up with TRBD1. The CDR3 covers 15 residues. CDR1 is MDHEN and CDR2 is SYDVKM in the germline V gene. The junction had 12 bases not matched to a gene; V was cut back by 5 bases and J by 7 bases. DNA for the CDR3: TGTGCCAGCAGTGCCGACGGGACAGCCGTCAATACGCAGTATTTT. Amino acids: CASSADGTAVNTQYF.

The CDR3 reads CASSFPRGGEAYNEQFF. Written as DNA, the CDR3 is TGTGCCAGCAGCTTCCCGAGAGGGGGGGAAGCCTACAATGAGCAGTTCTTC. The chain recombines TRBV7-9 with TRBJ2-1, with D possibly being TRBD2 (7 bases). Per the germline V gene, CDR1 is SEHNR and CDR2 is FQNEAQ (reference sequence). The ends were cut back, 3 bases at V and 2 bases at J, with 17 bases in the middle. The CDR3 consists of 17 residues. The full variable domain, completed using reference TRBV7-9 and TRBJ2-1, is DTGVSQNPRHKITKRGQNVTFRCDPISEHNRLYWYRQTLGQGPEFLTYFQNEAQLEKSRLLSDRFSAERPKGSFSTLEIQRTEQGDSAMYLCASSFPRGGEAYNEQFFGPGTRLTVL.

This clone appeared a single time. The chain links TRBV11-2 to TRBJ1-2, with D tentatively TRBD1 (6 bases). Germline CDR1 and CDR2: SGHAT and FQNNGV. The CDR3 is made up of 17 amino acids. The ends were cut back, 0 bases at V and 8 bases at J, with 22 bases in the middle. The CDR3, as DNA: TGTGCCAGCAGCTTAGATCTAGGACAGCTTGGCGTGGGAGGCTACACCTTC. Protein: CASSLDLGQLGVGGYTF.

The chain employs TRBV19 and TRBJ2-1; 8 bases map to TRBD2. V dropped 6 bases and J dropped 8; count of bases not matched to a gene: 6. The CDR3 loop spans 13 amino acids. Per the germline V gene, CDR1 is LNHDA and CDR2 is SQIVND (reference sequence). The CDR3 DNA is TGTGCCAGTAGGATTAGCGGGAATGATGAGCAGTTCTTC. Its protein is CASRISGNDEQFF.